These T cell receptor beta chains were read from a single sample in a study of Ad26.COV2.S vaccination and SARS-CoV-2 variants. The repertoire was sequenced with immunoSEQ multiplex PCR; TCRdb's copy has only in-frame clones and lacks some. The sample has roughly 700,000 clones, around 90% seen once. The sequencing here drew on peripheral blood, taken in a trial of Ad26.COV2.S vaccine versus placebo. These receptors all stem from a person between 18 and 65 years old who received the Ad26.COV2.S COVID-19 vaccine or a placebo. Both conserved end residues are part of each CDR3. A D gene is named only where the DNA matches it firmly. The size field is filled for only some rows; it gives once, few, many or a size class.

CDR3 length | D gene | J gene | clone size | V gene | CDR3 protein | CDR3 DNA
13 | . | TRBJ1-6 | . | TRBV29-1 | CSVKGDYNSPLHF | TGCAGCGTGAAGGGCGACTATAATTCACCCCTCCACTTT
15 | TRBD1 | TRBJ1-2 | once | TRBV7-2 | CASSLSTGGGYGYTF | TGTGCCAGCAGCCTCTCGACAGGGGGCGGCTATGGCTACACCTTC
15 | TRBD2 | TRBJ2-1 | . | TRBV4-3 | CASSQERGNYNEQFF | TGCGCCAGCAGCCAAGAGCGGGGGAACTACAATGAGCAGTTCTTC
16 | TRBD2 | TRBJ2-1 | . | TRBV9 | CASSVDSGGASYEQFF | TGTGCCAGCAGCGTAGATAGCGGGGGGGCCAGTTATGAGCAGTTCTTC
16 | TRBD1 | TRBJ1-4 | once | TRBV6-5 | CASSYSIRQGAVKLFF | TGTGCCAGCAGTTACTCGATTCGACAGGGGGCTGTGAAACTGTTTTTT
13 | . | TRBJ1-2 | . | TRBV27 | CASKLGTDYGYTF | TGTGCCAGCAAGTTAGGGACGGACTATGGCTACACCTTC
13 | TRBD1 | TRBJ1-2 | . | TRBV10-3 | CAVLQGTDYGYTF | TGTGCCGTCCTACAGGGGACAGACTATGGCTACACCTTC
12 | . | TRBJ1-2 | few | TRBV10-2 | CASSESPNGYTF | TGCGCCAGCAGTGAGTCGCCAAATGGCTACACCTTC
16 | TRBD2 | TRBJ2-3 | . | TRBV9 | CASSGTSGGRTDTQYF | TGTGCCAGCAGCGGTACTAGCGGGGGTCGCACAGATACGCAGTATTTT
19 | TRBD1 | TRBJ1-6 | . | TRBV5-6 | CASSLERQGIGTYNSPLHF | TGTGCCAGCAGCCTGGAAAGACAGGGGATTGGCACCTATAATTCACCCCTCCACTTT
19 | TRBD2 | TRBJ2-7 | . | TRBV5-6 | CASTSIGTGPLAGAYEQYF | TGTGCCAGCACCTCGATCGGGACAGGCCCTCTAGCGGGAGCCTACGAGCAGTACTTC
14 | . | TRBJ1-6 | . | TRBV3-1/TRBV3-2 | CASSQDRSNSPLHF | TGTGCCAGCAGCCAAGATAGGTCGAATTCACCCCTCCACTTT
15 | TRBD2 | TRBJ2-5 | . | TRBV5-1 | CASSLVGGGQETQYF | TGCGCCAGCAGCTTGGTGGGGGGAGGGCAAGAGACCCAGTACTTC
15 | . | TRBJ1-1 | . | TRBV5-8 | CASSWGGLSNTEAFF | TGTGCCAGCAGCTGGGGGGGGTTAAGTAACACTGAAGCTTTCTTT
15 | TRBD1 | TRBJ1-5 | . | TRBV4-1 | CASSPTGGSNQPQHF | TGCGCCAGCAGCCCAACAGGGGGTAGCAATCAGCCCCAGCATTTT
15 | TRBD1 | TRBJ2-7 | once | TRBV19 | CASSMGTGNSYEQYF | TGTGCCAGTAGTATGGGGACAGGGAATTCCTACGAGCAGTACTTC
14 | TRBD2 | TRBJ2-1 | . | TRBV18 | CASSPAGGGNEQFF | TGTGCCAGCTCACCAGCGGGAGGGGGGAATGAGCAGTTCTTC
18 | TRBD2 | TRBJ2-1 | . | TRBV7-9 | CASSLRAGGPTFDNEQFF | TGTGCCAGCAGCTTAAGGGCGGGAGGCCCTACCTTTGACAATGAGCAGTTCTTC
15 | TRBD1 | TRBJ2-3 | . | TRBV14 | CASSQTTGVTDTQYF | TGTGCCAGCAGCCAGACGACAGGGGTCACAGATACGCAGTATTTT
16 | TRBD2 | TRBJ2-2 | . | TRBV4-3 | CASSQDRLAWRGELFF | TGCGCCAGCAGCCAAGATCGACTAGCGTGGAGGGGGGAGCTGTTTTTT
16 | . | TRBJ2-7 | once | TRBV6-5 | CASSYSKLSGAYEQYF | TGTGCCAGCAGTTACTCGAAATTATCGGGGGCCTACGAGCAGTACTTC
13 | TRBD1 | TRBJ2-7 | . | TRBV30 | CAWSADRAYEQYF | TGTGCCTGGAGCGCCGACAGGGCCTACGAGCAGTACTTC
15 | TRBD1 | TRBJ2-7 | . | TRBV27 | CASSLRSGGSYEQYF | TGTGCCAGCAGTTTAAGGTCAGGGGGCTCCTACGAGCAGTACTTC
13 | . | TRBJ1-4 | . | TRBV12-3/TRBV12-4 | CASRQDSNEKLFF | TGTGCCAGCAGACAGGACTCTAATGAAAAACTGTTTTTT
13 | TRBD1 | TRBJ1-1 | . | TRBV30 | CAWIPDRGTEAFF | TGTGCCTGGATCCCAGACAGGGGCACTGAAGCTTTCTTT
16 | . | TRBJ2-6 | . | TRBV6-2/TRBV6-3 | CASSYSIVPGANVLTF | TGTGCCAGCAGTTACTCGATAGTTCCTGGGGCCAACGTCCTGACTTTC
16 | . | TRBJ1-6 | . | TRBV5-4 | CASSLGGGIVNSPLHF | TGTGCCAGCAGCTTGGGCGGGGGCATAGTCAATTCACCCCTCCACTTT
15 | . | TRBJ2-1 | . | TRBV6-4 | CASSETPSLYNEQFF | TGTGCCAGCAGTGAAACCCCCTCTCTATACAATGAGCAGTTCTTC